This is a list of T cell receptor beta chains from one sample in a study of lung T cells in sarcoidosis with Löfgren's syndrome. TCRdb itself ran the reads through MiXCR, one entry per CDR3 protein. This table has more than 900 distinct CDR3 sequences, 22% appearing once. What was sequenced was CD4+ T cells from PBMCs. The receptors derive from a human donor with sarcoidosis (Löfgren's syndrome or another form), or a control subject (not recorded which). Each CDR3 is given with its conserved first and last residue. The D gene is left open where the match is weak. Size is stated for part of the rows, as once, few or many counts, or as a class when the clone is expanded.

CDR3 DNA: TGCAGTGCTAGAGGACGGGGAACGAATCAACCCCAGCATTTT
CDR3 protein: CSARGRGTNQPQHF
V gene: TRBV20-1
D gene: .
clone size: .
J gene: TRBJ1-5
CDR3 length: 14

CDR3 DNA: TGCAGTGCTAGAGATGGGGGAGGGCCTGCAGATACGCAGTATTTT
CDR3 protein: CSARDGGGPADTQYF
V gene: TRBV20-1
D gene: TRBD2
clone size: hyperexpanded
J gene: TRBJ2-3
CDR3 length: 15

CDR3 DNA: TGCAGTGCTTGTCAACAGGGGGCGAGGTACGAGCAGTACTTC
CDR3 protein: CSACQQGARYEQYF
V gene: TRBV20-1
D gene: TRBD1
clone size: large
J gene: TRBJ2-7
CDR3 length: 14

CDR3 DNA: TGTGCCAGCTCACCACCGGGCGGGGGTGAGTACTTC
CDR3 protein: CASSPPGGGEYF
V gene: TRBV18
D gene: TRBD2
clone size: medium-sized
J gene: TRBJ2-7
CDR3 length: 12

CDR3 DNA: TGTGCCAGCAGCGAAAGAGCAACTCTAGCCAAAAACATTCAGTACTTC
CDR3 protein: CASSERATLAKNIQYF
V gene: TRBV3-1
D gene: .
clone size: medium-sized
J gene: TRBJ2-4
CDR3 length: 16

CDR3 DNA: TGTGCCAGCAGCAACTTCGTGGGAGGTAACTACGAGCAGTACTTC
CDR3 protein: CASSNFVGGNYEQYF
V gene: TRBV3-1
D gene: .
clone size: medium-sized
J gene: TRBJ2-7
CDR3 length: 15

CDR3 DNA: TGTGCCAGCTCTTATAGGACGACTGCATTATCCTACAATGAGCAGTTCTTC
CDR3 protein: CASSYRTTALSYNEQFF
V gene: TRBV3-1
D gene: .
clone size: .
J gene: TRBJ2-1
CDR3 length: 17

CDR3 DNA: TGTGCCAGCAGCTTATCCTTATCTGAAGCTTTCTTT
CDR3 protein: CASSLSLSEAFF
V gene: TRBV7-9
D gene: .
clone size: medium-sized
J gene: TRBJ1-1
CDR3 length: 12

CDR3 DNA: TGTGCCAGCAGCCGGCTTCTCACAGATACGCAGTATTTT
CDR3 protein: CASSRLLTDTQYF
V gene: TRBV6-1
D gene: .
clone size: large
J gene: TRBJ2-3
CDR3 length: 13

CDR3 DNA: TGTGCCAGCAGCCCGGGAGGGTCGTCACCACTCCACTTT
CDR3 protein: CASSPGGSSPLHF
V gene: TRBV25-1
D gene: .
clone size: .
J gene: TRBJ1-6
CDR3 length: 13

CDR3 DNA: TGTGCCAGCAGCTTAGCGGGGGATCGGAGTCGCACTGAAGCTTTCTTT
CDR3 protein: CASSLAGDRSRTEAFF
V gene: TRBV7-2
D gene: .
clone size: large
J gene: TRBJ1-1
CDR3 length: 16

CDR3 DNA: TGTGCCAGCAGTTATATCCCAACACTAGCGGGGGTTAACGAGCAGTACTTC
CDR3 protein: CASSYIPTLAGVNEQYF
V gene: TRBV6-1
D gene: TRBD2
clone size: medium-sized
J gene: TRBJ2-7
CDR3 length: 17

CDR3 DNA: TGTGCCAGCAGCCCCCCGCCCGATACGCAGTATTTT
CDR3 protein: CASSPPPDTQYF
V gene: TRBV5-8
D gene: .
clone size: medium-sized
J gene: TRBJ2-3
CDR3 length: 12

CDR3 DNA: TGTGCCAGCAGCTTGGCAGGGAACTATGGCTACACCTTC
CDR3 protein: CASSLAGNYGYTF
V gene: TRBV9
D gene: .
clone size: .
J gene: TRBJ1-2
CDR3 length: 13

CDR3 DNA: TGCGCCAGCAGCCACGCGGACAGCCAAGAGACCCAGTACTTC
CDR3 protein: CASSHADSQETQYF
V gene: TRBV4-3
D gene: .
clone size: .
J gene: TRBJ2-5
CDR3 length: 14

CDR3 DNA: TGTGCCAGCGTTGGTCCGGGACAGGGGGCCTGGCAGCCCCAGCATTTT
CDR3 protein: CASVGPGQGAWQPQHF
V gene: TRBV6-1
D gene: TRBD1
clone size: medium-sized
J gene: TRBJ1-5
CDR3 length: 16

CDR3 DNA: TGTGCCAGCAGCTTCCTGGATGAGCAGTTCTTC
CDR3 protein: CASSFLDEQFF
V gene: TRBV9
D gene: .
clone size: medium-sized
J gene: TRBJ2-1
CDR3 length: 11

CDR3 DNA: TGCAGTGCTAGACAAACGGGGGCCGGGGAGCTGTTTTTT
CDR3 protein: CSARQTGAGELFF
V gene: TRBV20-1
D gene: .
clone size: large
J gene: TRBJ2-2
CDR3 length: 13

CDR3 DNA: TGTGCCAGCAGCCCGGGGGGGGACACCACCTACGAGCAGTACTTC
CDR3 protein: CASSPGGDTTYEQYF
V gene: TRBV9
D gene: TRBD2
clone size: medium-sized
J gene: TRBJ2-7
CDR3 length: 15

CDR3 DNA: TGTGCCAGCAGCTTAGTTTCGGGAAACTATGGCTACACCTTC
CDR3 protein: CASSLVSGNYGYTF
V gene: TRBV11-2
D gene: .
clone size: medium-sized
J gene: TRBJ1-2
CDR3 length: 14

CDR3 DNA: TGTGCCAGCAGCCCCGGGGGCGGAGAGCTCCAAGAGACCCAGTACTTC
CDR3 protein: CASSPGGGELQETQYF
V gene: TRBV3-1
D gene: .
clone size: medium-sized
J gene: TRBJ2-5
CDR3 length: 16

CDR3 DNA: TGTGCCAGCAGTTACTCGGGGGGCAGGTTTAGCAACCAGCCCCAGCATTTT
CDR3 protein: CASSYSGGRFSNQPQHF
V gene: TRBV6-6
D gene: .
clone size: .
J gene: TRBJ1-5
CDR3 length: 17

CDR3 DNA: TGTGCCAGCAGTGCGTCTAGCGGGAGGAAGAGCACCGGGGAGCTGTTTTTT
CDR3 protein: CASSASSGRKSTGELFF
V gene: TRBV6-1
D gene: TRBD2
clone size: large
J gene: TRBJ2-2
CDR3 length: 17

CDR3 DNA: TGTGCCAGCAGCCACTGGCGGAGCACAGATACGCAGTATTTT
CDR3 protein: CASSHWRSTDTQYF
V gene: TRBV7-2
D gene: .
clone size: medium-sized
J gene: TRBJ2-3
CDR3 length: 14

CDR3 DNA: TGCGCCAGCAGCTTGGGGAGGGCCGGCACAGATACGCAGTATTTT
CDR3 protein: CASSLGRAGTDTQYF
V gene: TRBV5-1
D gene: .
clone size: medium-sized
J gene: TRBJ2-3
CDR3 length: 15

CDR3 DNA: TGTGCCAGCCGGGACAGCAACACCGGGGAGCTGTTTTTT
CDR3 protein: CASRDSNTGELFF
V gene: TRBV19
D gene: TRBD1
clone size: medium-sized
J gene: TRBJ2-2
CDR3 length: 13

CDR3 DNA: TGTGCCAGCAATTACTCGGCAGACCCGTCAGACACCATATATTTT
CDR3 protein: CASNYSADPSDTIYF
V gene: TRBV6-2/TRBV6-3
D gene: .
clone size: .
J gene: TRBJ1-3
CDR3 length: 15

CDR3 DNA: TGCAGTCCGCAAGATCTGACAGGCCTATACGAGCAGTACTTC
CDR3 protein: CSPQDLTGLYEQYF
V gene: TRBV20-1
D gene: .
clone size: medium-sized
J gene: TRBJ2-7
CDR3 length: 14

CDR3 DNA: TGCAGTGCTAGAGAAGGGACTAAAACTGATACGCAGTATTTT
CDR3 protein: CSAREGTKTDTQYF
V gene: TRBV20-1
D gene: TRBD2
clone size: hyperexpanded
J gene: TRBJ2-3
CDR3 length: 14

CDR3 DNA: TGTGCCACCAGCAGCGATAGCGGGAGCTCCTACGAGCAGTACTTC
CDR3 protein: CATSSDSGSSYEQYF
V gene: TRBV15
D gene: TRBD2
clone size: large
J gene: TRBJ2-7
CDR3 length: 15

CDR3 DNA: TGTGCCAGCAGCTCGAGGACGGAGCGACAAGAGACCCAGTACTTC
CDR3 protein: CASSSRTERQETQYF
V gene: TRBV28
D gene: .
clone size: large
J gene: TRBJ2-5
CDR3 length: 15

CDR3 DNA: TGCAGTGCGCCGCGTAGGGCCGATACGCAGTATTTT
CDR3 protein: CSAPRRADTQYF
V gene: TRBV20-1
D gene: .
clone size: large
J gene: TRBJ2-3
CDR3 length: 12

CDR3 DNA: TGTGCCAGTAGGGAGGACAGGGTTGACTCCAACACTGAAGCTTCCTTT
CDR3 protein: CASREDRVDSNTEASF
V gene: TRBV19
D gene: TRBD1
clone size: .
J gene: TRBJ1-1
CDR3 length: 16

CDR3 DNA: TGTGCCAGCAGGACATATAGCAATCAGCCCCAGCATTTT
CDR3 protein: CASRTYSNQPQHF
V gene: TRBV2
D gene: .
clone size: large
J gene: TRBJ1-5
CDR3 length: 13

CDR3 DNA: TGTGCCAGCAGTTACTCGTCCCGAGGTAACTATGGTTACACCTTC
CDR3 protein: CASSYSSRGNYGYTF
V gene: TRBV6-6
D gene: .
clone size: .
J gene: TRBJ1-2
CDR3 length: 15

CDR3 DNA: TGTGCCAGCAGTCTTAGGGAAACTAACTATGGCTACACCTTC
CDR3 protein: CASSLRETNYGYTF
V gene: TRBV6-1
D gene: .
clone size: large
J gene: TRBJ1-2
CDR3 length: 14